The rows below give T cell receptor beta chains drawn from one sample of a study of blood T cell repertoires in COVID-19. Generated by immunoSEQ multiplex PCR, the TCRdb table keeps only in-frame clones and is missing some. The sample shows fewer than 250,000 clones, 85% to 90% of them seen only once. The specimen was PBMCs or T cells enriched from blood (not recorded which). The receptor source for this set is a man in his forties or fifties who had been exposed to COVID-19. Both conserved end residues are trimmed from each CDR3. Fields, in order: V gene, CDR3 length, CDR3 protein.

TRBV15 | 13 | ATSRDPGANYGYT
TRBV5-1 | 14 | ASSLDRGWGTDTQY
TRBV4-1 | 12 | ASTQDIMNTEAF
TRBV27 | 12 | ASGRGQGNSPLH
TRBV7-9 | 17 | ASSSLPGLGDRNTGELF
TRBV9 | 13 | ASSVGGGFVYTQY
TRBV28 | 14 | ASSLLPGQGQETQY
TRBV5-6 | 12 | ASSWDRGRYGYT
TRBV4-1 | 13 | ASSRGQGGDQPQH
TRBV18 | 13 | ASSQLQIPNTEAF
TRBV3-1/TRBV3-2 | 11 | ASSQVAGLGYT
TRBV4-1 | 12 | ASSQEFRVYEQY
TRBV2 | 12 | ASSYGQGWEKLF
TRBV9 | 13 | ASSVAEDRENIQY
TRBV30 | 13 | AWTRGAGGSYEQY
TRBV2 | 12 | ASSDQGYNQPQH
TRBV28 | 14 | ASSFLRGRAWNEQF
TRBV5-1 | 12 | ASSFGERTDTQY
TRBV28 | 10 | ASSRVVQPQH
TRBV5-1 | 9 | ASSSGGEQF
TRBV6-5 | 11 | ASVRPGSTEAF
TRBV11-3 | 13 | ASSHRGGWVNEQF
TRBV28 | 15 | ASSAAGLLFGNQPQH
TRBV19 | 12 | ASSSPGQTYEQY
TRBV18 | 14 | ASSPASGSNTGELF
TRBV19 | 13 | ASSGRDRGQETQY
TRBV5-1 | 12 | ASSFTSSTDTQY
TRBV5-1 | 16 | ASSPGWERRRGHNEQF
TRBV12-3/TRBV12-4 | 9 | ASSFGDTQY
TRBV5-1 | 14 | ASSLMTGAFDTEAF
TRBV9 | 14 | ASSAQLYGGRETQY
TRBV3-1/TRBV3-2 | 12 | ASSYRGTNEKLF
TRBV7-9 | 11 | ASSPEGGTEAF
TRBV5-1 | 13 | ASSDGRGRDTEAF
TRBV27 | 12 | ASSFDPQGGGYT
TRBV29-1 | 15 | SVAGTSGTISYNEQF
TRBV12-3/TRBV12-4 | 11 | ASSFSGNQPQH
TRBV3-1/TRBV3-2 | 18 | ASSHLSAYSGGSPRETQY
TRBV10-1 | 14 | ASSRTGASSTDTQY
TRBV19 | 12 | ASSWSENTGELF
TRBV28 | 10 | ASSFYMETQY
TRBV5-8 | 11 | ASPGTANYGYT
TRBV21-1 | 15 | ASSPGTPSEIYNEQF
TRBV4-1 | 14 | ASSQDWYRGTGELF
TRBV18 | 12 | ASSPPGAVQTQY
TRBV5-1 | 14 | ASSFSRLGGTDTQY
TRBV20-1 | 11 | SASRDPGYGYT
TRBV28 | 12 | ASRGGQFNQPQH
TRBV10-3 | 14 | AISERQAGGYNEQF
TRBV6-5 | 10 | ASTRGVGGYT
TRBV2 | 12 | ASSAGRYNSPLH
TRBV18 | 13 | ASSPSKGDNQPQH
TRBV28 | 12 | ASSTWTGTYGYT
TRBV5-1 | 13 | ASSRIPDSPTEAF
TRBV10-2 | 13 | ASSGSSGGRREQF